One sample yielded the 4 T cell receptor gamma chains listed below, sequenced in a study of intestinal T cells in coeliac disease. TRG repertoires were amplified with LymphoTrack primers from about 200 ng of biopsy DNA. TCRdb re-called clones from the multiplex PCR reads via CATT. The data show hundreds of gamma-chain clones, around half seen once. Genomic DNA came from ten 5-µm formalin-fixed paraffin-embedded scrolls per case. Sequencing was performed on a duodenal biopsy. The receptors originated from a human donor who served as a control with a normal duodenal biopsy, not a healthy volunteer.

V usage is TRGV9 and J usage is TRGJ1 or TRGJ2. Looked up from germline, CDR1 is GITISATS and CDR2 is ISYDGTV (reference sequence). The CDR3 spans 17 residues. The V and J ends lost 0 bases and 6 bases, in that order; junction bases with no gene match: 17. The CDR3 DNA is TGTGCCTTGTGGGAGGTGCAGGGCCGACGAATTATTTATAAGAAACTCTTT. Protein product: CALWEVQGRRIIYKKLF.

V gene TRGV9 combines with J gene TRGJ1 or TRGJ2. The CDR3 loop spans 16 amino acids. Germline V gene lookup returns CDR1 GITISATS and CDR2 ISYDGTV (reference sequence). V shed 12 bases and J 9 bases; nucleotides not matched to a gene: 29. The CDR3 region is CALVGGPRRVITKKLF. DNA for the CDR3: TGTGCCCTTGTGGGAGGGCCCCGGAGGGTTATTACTAAGAAACTCTTT.

With regard to this clone: With a far larger clone one base away, a read error is the likely cause. At the DNA level, this CDR3 is encoded by other sequences in the same sample as well. The gene calls are TRGV11 and TRGJ1 or TRGJ2. TRGV11 is an open reading frame whose function is uncertain. This CDR3 is 11 amino acids long. CDR3 DNA: TGTGCCTGCTGGACTTATTATAAGAAGCTCTTT. This sequence encodes CACWTYYKKLF.

The table lists this clone with a few counts. One base separates it from a far larger clone, so it is likely a read error. Other nucleotide sequences from this sample produce the same CDR3. Here the CDR3 DNA reads TGTGCTGCGTGGGATTATACAGGGGATTATAAGAAGCTCTTT. It is translated as CAAWDYTGDYKKLF. V usage is TRGV10 and J usage is TRGJ1 or TRGJ2. TRGV10 is an open reading frame whose function is uncertain. The CDR3 is made up of 14 amino acids.